A selection of T cell receptor beta chains follows, all from one sample in a study of Ad26.COV2.S vaccination and SARS-CoV-2 variants. Repertoires were generated with immunoSEQ multiplex PCR, while TCRdb's copy carries only in-frame clones and drops some. This table holds some 390,000 clones, around 85% found once. Source: peripheral blood, taken in a trial of Ad26.COV2.S vaccine versus placebo. These receptors were taken from a person aged 18-60 years who received the Ad26.COV2.S COVID-19 vaccine or a placebo. CDR3s leave out the opening cysteine and the closing phenylalanine or tryptophan. Fields, in order: J gene, V gene, clone size, CDR3 protein. Clone size is shown for a subset of rows, as once, few, many or a class of expanded clone.

TRBJ1-2 TRBV2 - ASLNTGGGYGYT
TRBJ2-5 TRBV18 - ASSPVTLAAQETQY
TRBJ2-5 TRBV27 - ASSLAGAIQETQY
TRBJ2-1 TRBV29-1 - SSLTRLAGGYNEQF
TRBJ2-2 TRBV4-1 - ASSQAGLITGELF
TRBJ1-2 TRBV3-1/TRBV3-2 - ASSRGRAPPTNYGYT
TRBJ1-3 TRBV10-1 - ASSVDSGNTIY
TRBJ2-7 TRBV11-2 - ASSPGRTGDYEQY
TRBJ2-7 TRBV6-6 once ASSPDSSSYEQY
TRBJ2-7 TRBV20-1 - SASLTSGGDYEQY
TRBJ1-5 TRBV19 - ASSIGGGLNQPQH
TRBJ2-2 TRBV27 - ASRGTETPGELF
TRBJ1-2 TRBV2 once ASSQTNYGYT
TRBJ1-2 TRBV6-5 - ASSYQKTSFSSDYT
TRBJ2-7 TRBV20-1 - SGRHSYEQY
TRBJ2-7 TRBV19 - ASSYGTGYYEQY
TRBJ1-3 TRBV25-1 - ASSENGNTIY
TRBJ1-4 TRBV3-1/TRBV3-2 - ASSQRQGNEKLF
TRBJ1-5 TRBV11-3 once ASTCPGSRRYQPQH
TRBJ1-2 TRBV6-6 - ASSRTGEYGYT
TRBJ2-7 TRBV4-1 - ASSQVAGATYEQY
TRBJ1-2 TRBV7-2 - ASSHADRPYGYT
TRBJ1-3 TRBV19 - ASSEISGNTIY
TRBJ1-5 TRBV19 - ASSIQGIQPQH
TRBJ2-7 TRBV5-1 - ASSWNRANSYEQY
TRBJ1-5 TRBV19 - ASSIAGDSSNQPQH
TRBJ1-6 TRBV5-5 once ASSGRGDSPLH
TRBJ1-1 TRBV7-8 - ASSLAGGSEAF
TRBJ2-5 TRBV5-4 - ASSYKRGQETQY
TRBJ2-7 TRBV9 - ASSATGSSYEQY
TRBJ2-7 TRBV7-2 - ASSLGPAGVEQY
TRBJ1-2 TRBV9 - ASSQGGTNYGYT
TRBJ1-3 TRBV7-2 - ASSHGGVTGNTIY
TRBJ2-1 TRBV3-1/TRBV3-2 - ASSQEGGLSYNEQF
TRBJ2-3 TRBV9 - ASSVAWGGNTDTQY
TRBJ1-2 TRBV7-9 - ASSLGANYGYT
TRBJ1-2 TRBV1 - TSSQDRRGCNYGYT
TRBJ2-2 TRBV7-9 - ASSFAVRNTGELF
TRBJ2-7 TRBV4-1 few ASSQGVEQY
TRBJ1-1 TRBV6-5 once ASRTGGAATEAF
TRBJ2-1 TRBV4-2 - ASSQDAGGANNEQF
TRBJ2-7 TRBV5-4 - ASSFGAYEQY
TRBJ2-7 TRBV5-5 - ASSLVGGVSYEQY
TRBJ1-5 TRBV27 - ASRRAGGQPQH
TRBJ1-1 TRBV19 - ASVAMNTEAF
TRBJ2-7 TRBV15 - ATSRDRRGIEQY
TRBJ2-1 TRBV2 once ASNEDLLTSFDEQF
TRBJ1-6 TRBV7-8 - ASSRYLHYNSPLH
TRBJ2-5 TRBV4-1 - ASSRTVQETQY
TRBJ2-7 TRBV5-1 - ASSLGPGYEQY
TRBJ2-1 TRBV11-3 - ASSFGTDNEQF
TRBJ1-2 TRBV15 - ATSPGQRVYGYT
TRBJ1-2 TRBV9 - ASSAPGTLDYGYT
TRBJ2-7 TRBV5-4 - ASSLDIAGGREQY
TRBJ2-7 TRBV6-5 - ASSSTGTVYEQY
TRBJ2-5 TRBV9 - ASSLGQGRAQY
TRBJ2-3 TRBV5-1 - ASSLRQGFTDTQY
TRBJ1-5 TRBV6-1 - ASSESGGPQPQH
TRBJ2-1 TRBV2 once ASSGTSSFDEQF